This paragraph reports one T cell receptor beta chain. The sample comes from a study of control samples from healthy donors and cancer patients. Produced via immunoSEQ multiplex PCR; TCRdb's table is partial and in-frame only. The top ten hold approximately 1.5% of the sample, which has 170,000 or so clones, roughly 89% seen once. Sequenced: blood. The clonotype was recovered from a woman aged 45 to 65 in good health.

CDR3 in DNA: TGTGCCAGCAGCGGAGGACGGCAGGCCAATTCACCCCTCCACTTT. Translation: CASSGGRQANSPLHF. The chain uses TRBV7-9 and TRBJ1-6; D gene uncertain. Germline assignment: CDR1 SEHNR and CDR2 FQNEAQ (reference sequence). V lost 5 bases and J lost 7, with 15 bases in between. The CDR3 loop spans 15 amino acids. Using reference TRBV7-9 and TRBJ1-6 for the parts outside the CDR3, the full variable domain is DTGVSQNPRHKITKRGQNVTFRCDPISEHNRLYWYRQTLGQGPEFLTYFQNEAQLEKSRLLSDRFSAERPKGSFSTLEIQRTEQGDSAMYLCASSGGRQANSPLHFGNGTRLTVT.